This T cell receptor (beta chain) was found in a study of OX40 agonist ivuxolimab in advanced cancers. Study-wide points: In the 0.1 to 3.0 mg/kg range, CD4+ and CD8+ blood T cells had expanded clonally by week 6.

Profiling relied on immunoSEQ multiplex PCR, and the TCRdb table lists in-frame clones only, not all of them. Among over 40,000 clones listed, about 90% were seen once. This clone has a single count. The antigen remains undetermined. After removal of 4 bases from V and 6 bases from J, the junction contained 5 bases not matched to a gene. This CDR3 has 14 residues. Germline assignment: CDR1 LGHNA and CDR2 YNFKEQ. This chain links TRBV4-2 with TRBJ2-7, with 11 bases fitting TRBD1. Sequencing used CD4+ or CD8+ T cells sorted from blood, obtained in a trial of the OX40 agonist ivuxolimab. This TCR was sampled from an adult with an advanced solid tumor such as melanoma, head and neck, liver or kidney cancer. The CDR3 bases are TGTGCCAGCAGCCTCGGACAGGGGGCAATCGAGCAGTACTTC. The encoded protein is CASSLGQGAIEQYF.